Presented here are 25 T cell receptor beta chains from one specimen sequenced in a study of shared clonotypes between healthy human individuals. Produced via immunoSEQ multiplex PCR; TCRdb's table is partial and in-frame only. Of roughly 2 million clones in the sample, about 95% were seen once. The naive CD8 population came from CD45RO-negative cells selected for CCR7, without terminally differentiated effector memory CD45RA+ cells. Sample: naive CD8+ T cells sorted from blood. Receptors originate from a man aged 18 to 30 in good health.

The V and J genes are TRBV5-1 and TRBJ2-5; the D is unclear. The CDR3 has 17 residues. V was cut by 3 bases and J by 0 bases, with 18 bases left in between. CDR1 is SGHRS and CDR2 is YFSETQ in the germline V gene. CDR3 DNA sequence: TGCGCCAGCAGCTCCCTATCCAGTGGAATATACCAAGAGACCCAGTACTTC. Its translation is CASSSLSSGIYQETQYF.

The V and J genes are TRBV5-8 and TRBJ1-6; no firm D call. The germline CDR1 and CDR2 sequences are SGHTS and YDEGEE. The V end lost 5 bases, the J end lost 6 bases, and 18 bases lay between the germline ends. The CDR3 contains 16 residues. CDR3 DNA sequence: TGTGCCAGCAGATCCCTCGGGCACGGCCTTAATTCACCCCTCCACTTT. This sequence encodes CASRSLGHGLNSPLHF.

The CDR3 DNA sequence: TGTGCCAGCAGTTTATCGAGACAGTCCTACGAGCAGTACTTC. Protein product: CASSLSRQSYEQYF. This chain uses TRBV27 with TRBJ2-7, with D maybe TRBD1 (5 bases). V was pared by 0 bases and J by 1 base, with 7 bases between. Looked up from germline, CDR1 is MNHEY and CDR2 is SMNVEV (reference sequence). The CDR3 sequence is 14 residues long.

The rearrangement uses TRBV5-6 and TRBJ2-7; 7 bases align to TRBD1. Germline V gene data show CDR1 as SGHDT and CDR2 as YYEEEE. With 0 bases clipped from V and 6 bases from J, the junction kept 9 bases outside the gene matches. There are 15 residues in the CDR3. The CDR3 DNA follows: TGTGCCAGCAGCTTGGCGGGCAGGGGGTCTCTCGAGCAGTACTTC. This translates into CASSLAGRGSLEQYF.

In this sample, this clone turned up once. Other DNA sequences in this specimen translate into the identical CDR3. The chain has TRBV30 and TRBJ2-2; D gene ambiguous. Germline V CDR1 and CDR2: GTSNPN, SVGIG (reference sequence). This CDR3 spans 11 amino acids. With 3 bases removed from V and 9 bases from J, the gap between germline ends came to 8 bases. The CDR3 loop is CAWSGSWELFF. The DNA for the CDR3 is TGTGCCTGGAGCGGTAGCTGGGAGCTGTTTTTT.

In its sample, this clone was seen a few times. The chain carries TRBV11-2 and TRBJ1-6; no clear D. Germline CDR1 is SGHAT and CDR2 is FQNNGV. This CDR3 is 15 amino acids long. The V gene lost 0 bases and the J gene lost 8 bases, with 11 bases spanning the gap. As DNA, the CDR3 is TGTGCCAGCAGCTTAGATCTTTCGTTTGATTCACCCCTCCACTTT. Amino acids: CASSLDLSFDSPLHF.

This clone was observed a few times. Additional DNA sequences in this sample encode the identical CDR3. This chain uses TRBV4-1 with TRBJ2-7; a possible D gene is TRBD2 (6 bases). This CDR3 is built from 16 residues. Germline V gene data show CDR1 as MGHRA and CDR2 as YSYEKL. Trimming shortened V by 0 bases and J by 3 bases, and 15 bases separated the two germline ends. CDR3 nucleotides: TGCGCCAGCAGCCAAGATCGGGGGACTGGGAGCTACGAGCAGTACTTC. This encodes CASSQDRGTGSYEQYF.

CDR3 region: CASSLEGLVVNEQFF. Here the CDR3 DNA reads TGTGCCAGCAGCTTGGAAGGCCTTGTGGTCAATGAGCAGTTCTTC. V and J are TRBV7-9 and TRBJ2-1; no reliable D call. V gave up 3 bases and J gave up 6 bases, with 15 bases separating them. The CDR3 contains 15 residues. Germline V CDR1 and CDR2: SEHNR, FQNEAQ (reference sequence).

This clone has only one observation. The chain has TRBV5-4 and TRBJ2-5; 11 positions match TRBD2. The junction had 6 bases not matched to a gene; V was cut back by 0 bases and J by 5 bases. The CDR3 has 16 residues. CDR1 SGHNT and CDR2 YYREEE come from the germline V gene (reference sequence). The chain's CDR3 is CASSLDLAGGSETQYF. As DNA, the CDR3 is TGTGCCAGCAGCTTGGATCTAGCGGGAGGTTCGGAGACCCAGTACTTC.

The chain combines TRBV27 with TRBJ2-3; D unresolved. V was trimmed by 3 bases and J by 4 bases, leaving 8 bases between them. Germline V gene data show CDR1 as MNHEY and CDR2 as SMNVEV (reference sequence). This CDR3 region has 13 residues. As DNA, the CDR3 is TGTGCCAGCAGTTTTTTAGGGTCAGATACGCAGTATTTT. This sequence encodes CASSFLGSDTQYF.

The rearrangement uses TRBV2 and TRBJ2-5; TRBD2 is a possible D gene (7 bases). CDR3 size: 14 residues. The germline V gene encodes CDR1 SNHLY and CDR2 FYNNEI. V was trimmed by 6 bases and J by 5 bases, leaving 16 bases between them. CDR3 nucleotides: TGTGCCAGCAGCCCCGAGGGGGGGCCGGAGACCCAGTACTTC. Its translation is CASSPEGGPETQYF.

This clone was counted only a few times. Other DNA sequences in the sample encode the same CDR3. This rearrangement joins TRBV11-2 to TRBJ2-5, with no clear D. Germline V gene lookup returns CDR1 SGHAT and CDR2 FQNNGV. The germline V and J ends were trimmed by 4 bases and 1 base, with 1 base remaining between them. This CDR3 has 11 residues. As DNA, the CDR3 is TGTGCCAGCAGCTCCCAAGAGACCCAGTACTTC. Translated: CASSSQETQYF.

V usage is TRBV7-9 and J usage is TRBJ2-3; 9 nucleotides match TRBD2. The germline V gene encodes CDR1 SEHNR and CDR2 FQNEAQ (reference sequence). Trimming at V came to 5 bases and at J to 1 base, leaving 4 bases not matched to a gene. This CDR3 comprises 15 residues. DNA for the CDR3: TGTGCCAGCAGCATCGCTAGCGGGGGCACAGATACGCAGTATTTT. It yields the protein CASSIASGGTDTQYF. Variable domain in full (rest from reference TRBV7-9 and TRBJ2-3): DTGVSQNPRHKITKRGQNVTFRCDPISEHNRLYWYRQTLGQGPEFLTYFQNEAQLEKSRLLSDRFSAERPKGSFSTLEIQRTEQGDSAMYLCASSIASGGTDTQYFGPGTRLTVL.

The V call is TRBV5-1, the J call TRBJ2-7; 8 bases are a match to TRBD2. Germline loops: CDR1 SGHRS, CDR2 YFSETQ. This CDR3 comprises 15 residues. After removal of 4 bases from V and 0 bases from J, the junction contained 6 bases not matched to a gene. In DNA form, the CDR3 reads TGCGCCAGCAGCCCCCCTGCGGGGGGCTCCTACGAGCAGTACTTC. It translates to CASSPPAGGSYEQYF.

The chain carries TRBV6-5 and TRBJ2-7, with 14 nucleotides matching TRBD2. Germline V CDR1 and CDR2: MNHEY, SVGAGI. The trim removed 0 bases at V and 7 bases at J, leaving 5 bases unmatched. CDR3 size: 16 residues. The CDR3 protein is CASSYSGLAGVREQYF. The CDR3 coding sequence is TGTGCCAGCAGTTACTCGGGACTAGCGGGAGTTCGTGAGCAGTACTTC.

V and J are TRBV30 and TRBJ2-1, with D maybe TRBD1 (5 bases). From germline, CDR1 is GTSNPN and CDR2 SVGIG (reference sequence). Trimming removed 8 bases at V and 4 bases at J, with 18 bases between. The CDR3 length is 14 residues. In DNA, the CDR3 is TGTGCCAGGGGCAAAGGGGATGGGTACAATGAGCAGTTCTTC. As protein: CARGKGDGYNEQFF.

The V and J genes are TRBV4-1 and TRBJ2-1, with 12 positions matching TRBD2. The V and J ends lost 4 bases and 6 bases, in that order; junction bases with no gene match: 10. Germline V lookup: CDR1 MGHRA, CDR2 YSYEKL. The length of the CDR3 is 17 residues. CDR3 DNA: TGCGCCAGCAGCCCGGAACTAGCGGGAGGCCTACCCAATGAGCAGTTCTTC. Translated, it gives CASSPELAGGLPNEQFF.

This chain uses TRBV29-1 with TRBJ2-7, with D possibly TRBD1 on 5 matching bases. The CDR3 consists of 12 residues. The V end lost 4 bases, the J end lost 5 bases, and 12 bases lay between the germline ends. CDR1 is SQVTM, CDR2 ANQGSEA, per germline. CDR3 region: CSVVPGSDEQYF. In DNA form, the CDR3 reads TGCAGCGTTGTCCCAGGGTCGGACGAGCAGTACTTC.

The chain has TRBV19 and TRBJ2-5; D gene unclear. This CDR3 contains 14 residues. Germline V gene data show CDR1 as LNHDA and CDR2 as SQIVND (reference sequence). Trimming removed 2 bases at V and 5 bases at J, with 12 bases between. CDR3 sequence (DNA): TGTGCCAGTAGTATAATCTTCGGTTGGGAGACCCAGTACTTC. Translating gives CASSIIFGWETQYF.

The V gene is TRBV2, the J gene TRBJ2-5; 7 bases are shared with TRBD2. J gave up 5 bases and V 5 bases, and 5 bases lay outside the gene matches. Germline V gives CDR1 SNHLY, CDR2 FYNNEI. The length of the CDR3 is 13 residues. CDR3 region: CASSLLAQETQYF. The CDR3 nucleotides read TGTGCCAGCAGTTTACTAGCGCAGGAGACCCAGTACTTC.

This clone was detected only once. This chain uses TRBV6-5 with TRBJ2-1, with 16 bases lining up with TRBD2. This CDR3 is 13 amino acids long. CDR1 and CDR2 (germline): MNHEY, SVGAGI. J lost 10 bases, V lost 8 bases, and 2 bases had no gene match. The CDR3 DNA is TGTGCCAGCGGGACTAGCGGGAGGGACGAGCAGTTCTTC. Its translation is CASGTSGRDEQFF.

The gene calls are TRBV6-1 and TRBJ2-7; D is perhaps TRBD1 or TRBD2 (5 bases each). Germline V CDR1 and CDR2: MNHNS, SASEGT. The V gene lost 3 bases and the J gene lost 0 bases, with 21 bases spanning the gap. The length of the CDR3 is 18 residues. The CDR3 region has the DNA TGTGCCAGCAGTGATGGGGACGAAGACCTTCTTGACTCCTACGAGCAGTACTTC. It codes for CASSDGDEDLLDSYEQYF.

The chain links TRBV19 to TRBJ2-5; 12 positions match TRBD1. The CDR3 totals 15 residues. J gave up 5 bases and V 5 bases, and 6 bases lay outside the gene matches. Per germline, CDR1 LNHDA and CDR2 SQIVND (reference sequence). CDR3 nucleotide sequence: TGTGCCAGTAGTCCAGGGACAGGGGGCTTGGAGACCCAGTACTTC. This gives the protein CASSPGTGGLETQYF.

The chain carries TRBV6-5 and TRBJ2-7, with D perhaps TRBD1 (6 bases). This CDR3 is built from 15 residues. Germline CDR1 MNHEY, CDR2 SVGAGI. V was trimmed by 6 bases and J by 5 bases, leaving 20 bases between them. The CDR3 region is CASRRLTGTSDEQYF. CDR3 nucleotide sequence: TGTGCCAGCAGGCGGCTGACAGGAACCAGCGACGAGCAGTACTTC.

The chain links TRBV6-1 to TRBJ2-3; 7 bases align to TRBD1. Per the germline V gene, CDR1 is MNHNS and CDR2 is SASEGT. This CDR3 region has 16 residues. With 4 bases clipped from V and 0 bases from J, the junction kept 7 bases outside the gene matches. The CDR3 DNA reads TGTGCCAGCAGTGTGTACAGGGGACCTAGCACAGATACGCAGTATTTT. It yields the protein CASSVYRGPSTDTQYF.